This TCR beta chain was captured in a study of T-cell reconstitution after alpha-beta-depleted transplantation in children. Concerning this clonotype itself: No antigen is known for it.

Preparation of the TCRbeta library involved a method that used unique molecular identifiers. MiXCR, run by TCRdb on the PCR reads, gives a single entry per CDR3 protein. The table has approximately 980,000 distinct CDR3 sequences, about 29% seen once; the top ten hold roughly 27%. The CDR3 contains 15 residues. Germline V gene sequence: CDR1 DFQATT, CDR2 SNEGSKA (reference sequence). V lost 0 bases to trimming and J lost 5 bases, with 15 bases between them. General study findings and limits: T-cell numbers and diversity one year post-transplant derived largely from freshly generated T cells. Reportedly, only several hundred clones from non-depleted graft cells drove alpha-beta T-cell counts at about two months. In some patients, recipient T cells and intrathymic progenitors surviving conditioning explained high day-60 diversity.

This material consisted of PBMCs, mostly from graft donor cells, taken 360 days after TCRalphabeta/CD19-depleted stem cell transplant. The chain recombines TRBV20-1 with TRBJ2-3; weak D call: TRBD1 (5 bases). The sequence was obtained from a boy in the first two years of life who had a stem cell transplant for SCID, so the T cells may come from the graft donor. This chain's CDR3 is CSARDLDRDGDTQYF. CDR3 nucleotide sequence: TGCAGTGCTAGAGATCTCGACAGAGACGGAGATACGCAGTATTTT.